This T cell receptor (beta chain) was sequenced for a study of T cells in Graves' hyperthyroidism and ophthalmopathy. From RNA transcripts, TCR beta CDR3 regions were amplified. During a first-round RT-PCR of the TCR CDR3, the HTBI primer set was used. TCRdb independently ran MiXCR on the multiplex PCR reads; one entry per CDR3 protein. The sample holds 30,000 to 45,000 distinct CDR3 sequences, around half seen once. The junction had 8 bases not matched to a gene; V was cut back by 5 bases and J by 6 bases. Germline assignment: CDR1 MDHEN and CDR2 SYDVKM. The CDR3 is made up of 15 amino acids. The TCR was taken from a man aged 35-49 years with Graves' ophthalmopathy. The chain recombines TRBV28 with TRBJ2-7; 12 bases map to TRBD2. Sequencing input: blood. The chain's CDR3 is CASSPWTSGESEQYF. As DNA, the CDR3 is TGTGCCAGCAGTCCGTGGACTAGCGGGGAGTCCGAGCAGTACTTC.